Sequencing of this T cell receptor beta chain was carried out in a study of T cell changes during pregnancy in multiple sclerosis. The data were produced by immunoSEQ multiplex PCR, yet TCRdb's version contains in-frame clones alone and is incomplete. The sample consists of 60,000 to 95,000 clones, about 89% of them appearing once. Sequences were derived from CD4+ T cells from peripheral blood mononuclear cells, sampled before pregnancy. This receptor was identified in a female donor with multiple sclerosis, enrolled in a pregnancy study.

The CDR3 spells CASSLTGGGYEQYF. The CDR3 region has the DNA TGTGCCAGCAGCTTGACAGGGGGCGGATACGAGCAGTACTTC. The rearrangement links TRBV7-2 to TRBJ2-7, with 10 bases matching TRBD1. CDR1 and CDR2 (germline): SGHTA, FQGNSA. The CDR3 is made up of 14 amino acids. Trimming removed 3 bases from V and 4 bases from J; junction bases left unmatched: 3.